This entry lists 20 T cell receptor beta chains sequenced from one sample in a study of T cell responses to AZD1222 COVID-19 vaccine. Assay used: immunoSEQ multiplex PCR; TCRdb lists only in-frame clones, some missing. This sample has 160,000 or so clones, with about nine tenths found just once. Sequences were derived from peripheral blood, sampled on day 0 of AZD1222 vaccination. All receptors come from an adult in good health.

The V gene is TRBV18, the J gene TRBJ2-1; 7 nucleotides align to TRBD2. V trimming: 3 bases; J trimming: 2 bases; junction bases outside the gene matches: 7. This CDR3 contains 16 residues. Looked up from germline, CDR1 is KGHSH and CDR2 is LQKENI. CDR3 loop: CASSPLGGIAYNEQFF. In nucleotides, the CDR3 is TGTGCCAGCTCACCCTTGGGGGGGATCGCCTACAATGAGCAGTTCTTC.

The chain combines TRBV3-1 (or the pseudogene TRBV3-2) with TRBJ1-6; no firm D call. Germline V gene data show CDR1 as LGHDT and CDR2 as YNNKEL (reference sequence). The CDR3 totals 14 residues. The V end was cut by 2 bases, the J end by 6 bases, with 8 bases between. CDR3 loop: CASSQRAVNSPLHF. The CDR3 nucleotides read TGTGCCAGCAGCCAACGGGCCGTTAATTCACCCCTCCACTTT.

CDR3 DNA: TGTGCCACCAGCAGAGGATTAGCGGGGGTCCAAGAGACCCAGTACTTC. Translated, it gives CATSRGLAGVQETQYF. V gene TRBV15 combines with J gene TRBJ2-5, with TRBD2 matching 9 bases. The CDR3 consists of 16 residues. The trim removed 1 base at V and 1 base at J, leaving 4 bases unmatched. In germline, CDR1 is LNHNV, CDR2 YYDKDF (reference sequence). The full variable domain, in which reference TRBV15 and TRBJ2-5 provide the parts outside the CDR3, is DAMVIQNPRYQVTQFGKPVTLSCSQTLNHNVMYWYQQKSSQAPKLLFHYYDKDFNNEADTPDNFQSRRPNTSFCFLDIRSPGLGDTAMYLCATSRGLAGVQETQYFGPGTRLLVL.

The chain employs TRBV28 and TRBJ1-4; D is undetermined. There are 14 residues in the CDR3. Per germline, CDR1 MDHEN and CDR2 SYDVKM. V was cut by 6 bases and J by 8 bases, with 16 bases left in between. The CDR3 DNA reads TGTGCCAGCAGACTTTCAGTCCTCTCAGAAAAACTGTTTTTT. It specifies CASRLSVLSEKLFF.

The chain combines TRBV7-2 with TRBJ1-4, with 7 nucleotides matching TRBD1. V trimming: 1 base; J trimming: 7 bases; junction bases outside the gene matches: 3. Germline V gives CDR1 SGHTA, CDR2 FQGNSA. There are 14 residues in the CDR3. DNA of the CDR3: TGTGCCAGCAGCTTAGGACAGGGTGGTGAAAAACTGTTTTTT. As protein: CASSLGQGGEKLFF.

J is TRBJ2-5 and V is TRBV11-2, with D tentatively TRBD1 or TRBD2 (5 bases each). Trimming removed 1 base at V and 5 bases at J, with 11 bases between. The CDR3 loop spans 14 amino acids. Looked up from germline, CDR1 is SGHAT and CDR2 is FQNNGV. The chain's CDR3 is CASSLGGGGETQYF. Here the CDR3 DNA reads TGTGCCAGCAGCTTAGGTGGTGGGGGTGAGACCCAGTACTTC.

The chain has TRBV28 and TRBJ1-4; 7 nucleotides line up with TRBD1. Germline CDR1 is MDHEN and CDR2 is SYDVKM. Trimming cost V 5 bases and J 4 bases; bases outside gene matches: 16. The CDR3 has 18 residues. CDR3 sequence: CASSHTRTGVRGNEKLFF. The DNA of the CDR3 is TGTGCCAGCAGTCATACTCGAACAGGGGTCCGGGGTAATGAAAAACTGTTTTTT. The complete variable domain, with remaining parts taken from reference TRBV28 and TRBJ1-4, reads DVKVTQSSRYLVKRTGEKVFLECVQDMDHENMFWYRQDPGLGLRLIYFSYDVKMKEKGDIPEGYSVSREKKERFSLILESASTNQTSMYLCASSHTRTGVRGNEKLFFGSGTQLSVL.

This chain joins TRBV10-3 and TRBJ2-3; 11 nucleotides line up with TRBD2. CDR1 ENHRY and CDR2 SYGVKD come from the germline V gene. V lost 2 bases to trimming and J lost 0 bases; unmatched junction nucleotides: 4. The CDR3 contains 17 residues. CDR3 bases: TGTGCCATCAGTGAGATAGCGGGGGGGCCTAGCACAGATACGCAGTATTTT. Its translation: CAISEIAGGPSTDTQYF.

V is TRBV6-5 and J is TRBJ1-5; no reliable D call. The V gene lost 8 bases and the J gene lost 0 bases, with 14 bases spanning the gap. The CDR3 is 15 amino acids. CDR1 is MNHEY and CDR2 is SVGAGI in the germline V gene. CDR3 bases: TGTGCCAGCCTCGTGTCAGTGTATAGCAATCAGCCCCAGCATTTT. Translation: CASLVSVYSNQPQHF.

This clone occurred once. The V call is TRBV7-2, the J call TRBJ1-2, with a possible D match to TRBD1 (6 bases). The CDR3 is made up of 14 amino acids. The germline V gene has CDR1 SGHTA and CDR2 FQGNSA. Trimming cost V 1 base and J 4 bases, with 10 bases left between them. In nucleotides, the CDR3 is TGTGCCAGCAGCTTAGTCGGGGACATCTATGGCTACACCTTC. Its translation is CASSLVGDIYGYTF.

The V gene is TRBV12-3 or TRBV12-4, the J gene TRBJ1-1; unclear D gene. Trimming took off 3 bases at V and 4 bases at J, with 6 bases between the two ends. The CDR3 has 12 amino acids. The CDR3 DNA reads as TGTGCCAGCAGTTTCGGACTCACTGAAGCTTTCTTT. The encoded protein is CASSFGLTEAFF.

The chain carries TRBV7-9 and TRBJ1-2; no firm D call. Germline loops: CDR1 SEHNR, CDR2 FQNEAQ (reference sequence). The CDR3 has 12 residues. Trimming left V 3 bases short and J 1 base short, with 3 bases between. The CDR3 loop reads CASSLNNYGYTF. The CDR3 bases are TGTGCCAGCAGCTTGAATAACTATGGCTACACCTTC.

The V call is TRBV5-5, the J call TRBJ1-1; 8 nucleotides line up with TRBD1. Germline V lookup: CDR1 SGHKS, CDR2 YYEKEE (reference sequence). The V segment lost 7 bases and the J segment 1 base; nucleotides outside the gene matches: 3. The CDR3 covers 13 residues. The CDR3 loop is CASEDRENTEAFF. CDR3 bases: TGTGCCAGCGAGGACAGGGAGAACACTGAAGCTTTCTTT.

Of note for this clone: At the DNA level, this CDR3 is encoded by other sequences in the same sample as well. The V and J genes are TRBV7-2 and TRBJ1-5; TRBD1 matches at 8 bases. V was pared by 4 bases and J by 5 bases, with 1 base of the junction left unmatched. Germline loops: CDR1 SGHTA, CDR2 FQGNSA. The CDR3 has 13 residues. The CDR3 DNA sequence: TGTGCCAGCAGCTCACAGGGGGATCAGCCCCAGCATTTT. Translation: CASSSQGDQPQHF.

The V gene is TRBV6-5, the J gene TRBJ2-1; no clear D gene. Germline V gene sequence: CDR1 MNHEY, CDR2 SVGAGI. There are 15 residues in the CDR3. The germline V and J ends were trimmed by 8 bases and 0 bases, with 14 bases remaining between them. For the CDR3, the DNA is TGTGCCAGCGAGGCGAGCCTAAGCTCCTACAATGAGCAGTTCTTC. Encoded protein: CASEASLSSYNEQFF.

The V gene is TRBV6-1, the J gene TRBJ1-4; 9 bases align to TRBD1. With 4 bases clipped from V and 5 bases from J, the junction kept 8 bases outside the gene matches. CDR1 and CDR2 from the germline V gene are MNHNS and SASEGT. CDR3 size: 16 residues. The DNA of the CDR3 is TGTGCCAGCAGTGGAAGCTCCGGGACAGGGAATGAAAAACTGTTTTTT. Amino acids: CASSGSSGTGNEKLFF.

The genes are TRBV4-1 and TRBJ1-2; D unresolved. V shed 0 bases and J shed 3 bases, with 5 bases lying between them. CDR3 size: 13 residues. Germline CDR1 and CDR2: MGHRA and YSYEKL. This chain's CDR3 is CASSQDTYYGYTF. The CDR3 coding sequence is TGCGCCAGCAGCCAAGACACTTACTATGGCTACACCTTC.

V is TRBV5-5 and J is TRBJ2-1; 7 bases line up with TRBD1. CDR1 is SGHKS, CDR2 YYEKEE, per germline (reference sequence). The V segment lost 0 bases and the J segment 4 bases; nucleotides outside the gene matches: 4. The CDR3 contains 15 residues. CDR3 sequence reads: CASSLGQGSYNEQFF. The CDR3 DNA is TGTGCCAGCAGCTTGGGACAGGGTTCGTACAATGAGCAGTTCTTC.

V is TRBV2 and J is TRBJ1-5; 7 bases match TRBD1. The CDR3 is made up of 14 amino acids. V lost 4 bases, J lost 2 bases, and 2 bases stayed unmatched. Germline V gene data show CDR1 as SNHLY and CDR2 as FYNNEI. CDR3 sequence: CASSGTGGNQPQHF. The CDR3 DNA reads as TGTGCCAGCAGTGGAACAGGGGGCAATCAGCCCCAGCATTTT.

The CDR3 sequence is CASSRDIQETQYF. In DNA, the CDR3 is TGTGCCAGTAGTCGGGACATCCAAGAGACCCAGTACTTC. The chain has TRBV19 and TRBJ2-5; a possible D gene is TRBD1 (6 bases). Per the germline V gene, CDR1 is LNHDA and CDR2 is SQIVND (reference sequence). The CDR3 runs 13 residues. Between the trimmed V and J ends, which lost 5 bases and 1 base, there was a span of 8 bases.